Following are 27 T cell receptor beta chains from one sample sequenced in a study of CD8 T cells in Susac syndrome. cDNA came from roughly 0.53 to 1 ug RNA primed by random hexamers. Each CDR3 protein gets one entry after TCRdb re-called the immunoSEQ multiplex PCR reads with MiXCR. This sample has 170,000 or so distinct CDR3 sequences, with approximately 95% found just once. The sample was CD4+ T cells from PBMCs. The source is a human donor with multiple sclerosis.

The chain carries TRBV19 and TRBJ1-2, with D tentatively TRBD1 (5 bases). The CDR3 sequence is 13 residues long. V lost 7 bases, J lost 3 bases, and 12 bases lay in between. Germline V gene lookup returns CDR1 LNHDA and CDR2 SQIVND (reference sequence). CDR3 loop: CASKEGLDYGYTF. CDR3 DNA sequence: TGTGCCAGTAAAGAGGGGCTTGACTATGGCTACACCTTC. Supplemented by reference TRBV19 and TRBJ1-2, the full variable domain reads DGGITQSPKYLFRKEGQNVTLSCEQNLNHDAMYWYRQDPGQGLRLIYYSQIVNDFQKGDIAEGYSVSREKKESFPLTVTSAQKNPTAFYLCASKEGLDYGYTFGSGTRLTVV.

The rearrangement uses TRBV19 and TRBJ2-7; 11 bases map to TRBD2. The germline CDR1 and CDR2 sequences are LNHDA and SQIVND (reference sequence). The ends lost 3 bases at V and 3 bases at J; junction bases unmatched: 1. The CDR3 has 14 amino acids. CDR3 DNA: TGTGCCAGTAGTATGGGGACTAGCGGCTACGAGCAGTACTTC. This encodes CASSMGTSGYEQYF.

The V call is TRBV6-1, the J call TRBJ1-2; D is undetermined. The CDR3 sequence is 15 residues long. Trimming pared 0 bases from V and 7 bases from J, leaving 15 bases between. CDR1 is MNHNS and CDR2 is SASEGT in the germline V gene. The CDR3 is CASSEALLDSPGYTF. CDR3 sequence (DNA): TGTGCCAGCAGTGAAGCTCTCTTAGATTCGCCTGGCTACACCTTC.

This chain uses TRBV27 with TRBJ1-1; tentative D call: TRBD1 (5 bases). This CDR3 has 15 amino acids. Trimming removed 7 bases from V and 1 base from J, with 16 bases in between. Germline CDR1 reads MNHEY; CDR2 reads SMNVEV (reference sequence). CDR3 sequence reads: CASTPQMGRNTEAFF. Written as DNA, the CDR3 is TGTGCCAGCACCCCTCAGATGGGGCGGAACACTGAAGCTTTCTTT.

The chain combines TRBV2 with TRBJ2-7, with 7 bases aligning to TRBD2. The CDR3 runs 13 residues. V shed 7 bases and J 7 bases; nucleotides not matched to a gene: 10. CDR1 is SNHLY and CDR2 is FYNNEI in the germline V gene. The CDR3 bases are TGTGCCAGCAAGGCAGCGGGGCCCAATGAGCAGTACTTC. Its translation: CASKAAGPNEQYF.

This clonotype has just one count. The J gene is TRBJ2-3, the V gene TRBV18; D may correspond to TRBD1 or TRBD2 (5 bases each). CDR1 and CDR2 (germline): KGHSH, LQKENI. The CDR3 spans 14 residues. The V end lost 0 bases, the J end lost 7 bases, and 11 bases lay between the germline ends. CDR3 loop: CASSPPEGRNTQYF. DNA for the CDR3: TGTGCCAGCTCACCACCCGAGGGGCGAAATACGCAGTATTTT.

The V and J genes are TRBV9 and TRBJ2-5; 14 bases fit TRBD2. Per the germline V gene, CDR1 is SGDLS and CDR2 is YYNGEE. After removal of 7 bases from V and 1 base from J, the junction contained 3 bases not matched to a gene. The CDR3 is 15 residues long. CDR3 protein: CASGGLAGVQETQYF. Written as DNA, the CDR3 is TGTGCCAGCGGGGGACTAGCGGGGGTCCAAGAGACCCAGTACTTC.

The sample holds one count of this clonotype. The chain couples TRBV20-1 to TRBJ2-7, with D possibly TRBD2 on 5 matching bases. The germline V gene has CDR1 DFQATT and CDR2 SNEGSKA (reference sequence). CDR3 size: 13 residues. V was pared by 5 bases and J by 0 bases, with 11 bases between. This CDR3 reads CSAWEQSSYEQYF. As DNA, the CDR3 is TGCAGTGCTTGGGAGCAGAGCTCCTACGAGCAGTACTTC.

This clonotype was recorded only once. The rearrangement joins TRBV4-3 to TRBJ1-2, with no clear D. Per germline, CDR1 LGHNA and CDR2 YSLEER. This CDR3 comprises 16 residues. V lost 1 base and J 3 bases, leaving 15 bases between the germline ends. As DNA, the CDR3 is TGCGCCAGCAGCCAAGCGCCTGGCTGGGCGGACTATGGCTACACCTTC. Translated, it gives CASSQAPGWADYGYTF.

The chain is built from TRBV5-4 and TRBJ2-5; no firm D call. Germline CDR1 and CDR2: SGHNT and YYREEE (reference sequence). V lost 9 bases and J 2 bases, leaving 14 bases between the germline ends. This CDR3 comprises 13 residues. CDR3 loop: CATTSLDQETQYF. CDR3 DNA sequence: TGTGCCACCACCTCCCTGGATCAAGAGACCCAGTACTTC.

The DNA of the CDR3 is TGCAGTGCGAGCCGGGCCGCACCTACTGACTATGGCTACACCTTC. Protein sequence: CSASRAAPTDYGYTF. The gene calls are TRBV20-1 and TRBJ1-2; D gene uncertain. Per the germline V gene, CDR1 is DFQATT and CDR2 is SNEGSKA (reference sequence). Between the trimmed V and J ends, which lost 6 bases and 3 bases, there was a span of 20 bases. This CDR3 is built from 15 residues.

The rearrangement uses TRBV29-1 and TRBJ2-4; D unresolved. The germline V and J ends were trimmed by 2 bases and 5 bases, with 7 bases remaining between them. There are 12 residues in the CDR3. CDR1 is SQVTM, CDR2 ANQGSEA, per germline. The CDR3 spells CSVEFGENIQYF. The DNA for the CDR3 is TGCAGCGTTGAATTTGGTGAAAACATTCAGTACTTC.

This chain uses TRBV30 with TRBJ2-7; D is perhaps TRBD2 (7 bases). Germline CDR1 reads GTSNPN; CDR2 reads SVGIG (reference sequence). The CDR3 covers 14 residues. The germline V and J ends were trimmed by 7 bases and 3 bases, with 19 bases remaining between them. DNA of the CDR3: TGTGCCTCCCACAGGCAGGGAGGGGGCTACGAGCAGTACTTC. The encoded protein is CASHRQGGGYEQYF. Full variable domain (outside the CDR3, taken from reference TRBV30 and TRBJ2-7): SQTIHQWPATLVQPVGSPLSLECTVEGTSNPNLYWYRQAAGRGLQLLFYSVGIGQISSEVPQNLSASRPQDRQFILSSKKLLLSDSGFYLCASHRQGGGYEQYFGPGTRLTVT.

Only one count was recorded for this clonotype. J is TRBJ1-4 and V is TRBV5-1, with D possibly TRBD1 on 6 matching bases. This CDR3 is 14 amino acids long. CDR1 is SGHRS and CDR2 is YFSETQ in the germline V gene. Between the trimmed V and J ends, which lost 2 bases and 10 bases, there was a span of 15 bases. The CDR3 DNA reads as TGCGCCAGCAGCTTTGGAGAACAGGGACGAAAACTGTTTTTT. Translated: CASSFGEQGRKLFF.

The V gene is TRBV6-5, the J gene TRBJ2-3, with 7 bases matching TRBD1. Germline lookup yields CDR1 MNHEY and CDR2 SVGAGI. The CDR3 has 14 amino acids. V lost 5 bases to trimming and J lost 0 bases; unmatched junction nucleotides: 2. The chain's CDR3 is CASSQDRSTDTQYF. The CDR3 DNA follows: TGTGCCAGCAGTCAGGACAGGAGCACAGATACGCAGTATTTT.

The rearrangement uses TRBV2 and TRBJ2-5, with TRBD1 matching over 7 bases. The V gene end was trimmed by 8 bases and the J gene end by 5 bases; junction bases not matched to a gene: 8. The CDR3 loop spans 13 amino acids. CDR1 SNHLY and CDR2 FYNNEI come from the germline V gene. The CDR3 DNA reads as TGTGCCAGCCGGAGGACAGGAATGGAGACCCAGTACTTC. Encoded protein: CASRRTGMETQYF.

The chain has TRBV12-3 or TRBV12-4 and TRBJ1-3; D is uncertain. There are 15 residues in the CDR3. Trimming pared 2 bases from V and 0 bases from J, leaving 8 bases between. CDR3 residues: CASSLMEHSGNTIYF. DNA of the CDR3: TGTGCCAGCAGTTTAATGGAGCACTCTGGAAACACCATATATTTT.

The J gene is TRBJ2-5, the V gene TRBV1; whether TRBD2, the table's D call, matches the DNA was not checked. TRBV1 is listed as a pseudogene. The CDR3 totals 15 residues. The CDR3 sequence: CTSSQVCEGQETQYF. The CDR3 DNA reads TGCACCAGCAGCCAAGTGTGCGAGGGCCAAGAGACCCAGTACTTC.

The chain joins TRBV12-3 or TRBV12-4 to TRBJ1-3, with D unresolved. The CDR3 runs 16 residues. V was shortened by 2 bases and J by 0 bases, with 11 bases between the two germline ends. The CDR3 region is CASSLNPQRSGNTIYF. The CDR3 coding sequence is TGTGCCAGCAGTTTAAACCCCCAGCGCTCTGGAAACACCATATATTTT.

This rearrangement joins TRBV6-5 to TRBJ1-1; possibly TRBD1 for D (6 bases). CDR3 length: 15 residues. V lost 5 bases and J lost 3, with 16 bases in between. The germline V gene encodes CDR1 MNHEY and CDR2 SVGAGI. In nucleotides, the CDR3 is TGTGCCAGCAGTGACGGACAGCTACGGGACACTGAAGCTTTCTTT. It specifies CASSDGQLRDTEAFF.

CDR3: CAWPRSTGELFF. The DNA of the CDR3 is TGTGCCTGGCCTCGGAGCACCGGGGAGCTGTTTTTT. The chain links TRBV30 to TRBJ2-2, with D hard to call. Germline values: CDR1 GTSNPN, CDR2 SVGIG (reference sequence). V lost 5 bases, J lost 4 bases, and 8 bases lay in between. This CDR3 has 12 amino acids. The whole variable domain, filled in from reference TRBV30 and TRBJ2-2, reads SQTIHQWPATLVQPVGSPLSLECTVEGTSNPNLYWYRQAAGRGLQLLFYSVGIGQISSEVPQNLSASRPQDRQFILSSKKLLLSDSGFYLCAWPRSTGELFFGEGSRLTVL.

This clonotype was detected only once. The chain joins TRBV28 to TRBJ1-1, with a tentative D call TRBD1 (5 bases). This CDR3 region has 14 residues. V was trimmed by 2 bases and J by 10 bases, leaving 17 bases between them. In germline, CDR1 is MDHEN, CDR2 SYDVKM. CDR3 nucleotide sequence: TGTGCCAGCAGTTTAGGGGCAAGGGTGAGGCGAGCTTTCTTT. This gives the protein CASSLGARVRRAFF.

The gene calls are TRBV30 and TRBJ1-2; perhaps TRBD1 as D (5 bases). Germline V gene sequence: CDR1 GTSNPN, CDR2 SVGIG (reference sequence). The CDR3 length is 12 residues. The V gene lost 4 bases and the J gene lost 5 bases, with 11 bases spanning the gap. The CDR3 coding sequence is TGTGCCTGGACCTATGGGGGTTATGGCTACACCTTC. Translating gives CAWTYGGYGYTF.

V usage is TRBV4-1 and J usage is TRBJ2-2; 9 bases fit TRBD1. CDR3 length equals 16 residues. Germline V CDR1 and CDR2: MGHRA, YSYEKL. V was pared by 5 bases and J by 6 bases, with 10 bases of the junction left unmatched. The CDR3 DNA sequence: TGCGCCAGCAGCAAGATAGGAAGGACAGGGGCCGGGGAGCTGTTTTTT. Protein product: CASSKIGRTGAGELFF.

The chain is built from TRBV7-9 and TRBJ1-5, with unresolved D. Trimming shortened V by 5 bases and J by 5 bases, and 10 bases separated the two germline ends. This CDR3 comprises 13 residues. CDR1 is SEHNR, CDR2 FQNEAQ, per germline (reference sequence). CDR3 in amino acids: CASSDGPYQPQHF. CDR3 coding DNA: TGTGCCAGCAGCGACGGGCCCTATCAGCCCCAGCATTTT.

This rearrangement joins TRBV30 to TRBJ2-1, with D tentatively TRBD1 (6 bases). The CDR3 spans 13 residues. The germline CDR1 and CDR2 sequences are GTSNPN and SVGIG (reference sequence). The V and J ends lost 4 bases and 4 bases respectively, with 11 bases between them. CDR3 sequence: CAWNRAEYNEQFF. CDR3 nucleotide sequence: TGTGCCTGGAACAGGGCAGAATACAATGAGCAGTTCTTC.

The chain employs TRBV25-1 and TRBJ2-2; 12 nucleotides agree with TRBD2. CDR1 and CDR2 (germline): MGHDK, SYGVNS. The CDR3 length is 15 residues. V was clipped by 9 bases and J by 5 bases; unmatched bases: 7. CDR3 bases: TGTGCCAGTTCCCTAGCGGGGGGGATTACCGGGGAGCTGTTTTTT. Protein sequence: CASSLAGGITGELFF. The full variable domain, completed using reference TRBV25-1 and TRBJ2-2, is EADIYQTPRYLVIGTGKKITLECSQTMGHDKMYWYQQDPGMELHLIHYSYGVNSTEKGDLSSESTVSRIRTEHFPLTLESARPSHTSQYLCASSLAGGITGELFFGEGSRLTVL.